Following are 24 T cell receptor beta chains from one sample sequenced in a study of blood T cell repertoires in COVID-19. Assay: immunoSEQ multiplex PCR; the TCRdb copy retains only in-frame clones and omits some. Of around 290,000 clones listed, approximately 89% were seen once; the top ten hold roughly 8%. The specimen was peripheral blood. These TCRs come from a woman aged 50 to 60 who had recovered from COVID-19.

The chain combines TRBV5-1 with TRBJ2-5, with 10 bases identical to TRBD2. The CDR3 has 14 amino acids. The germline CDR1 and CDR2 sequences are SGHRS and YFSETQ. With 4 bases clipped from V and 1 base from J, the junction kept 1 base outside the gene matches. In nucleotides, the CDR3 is TGCGCCAGCAGCCGGACTAGCGGCCAAGAGACCCAGTACTTC. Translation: CASSRTSGQETQYF.

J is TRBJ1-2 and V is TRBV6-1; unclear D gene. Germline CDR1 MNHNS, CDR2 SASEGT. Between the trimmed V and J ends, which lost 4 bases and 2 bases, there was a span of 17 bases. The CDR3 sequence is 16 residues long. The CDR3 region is CASSGPTRGLNYGYTF. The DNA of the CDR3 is TGTGCCAGCAGTGGACCCACCCGCGGCCTAAACTATGGCTACACCTTC.

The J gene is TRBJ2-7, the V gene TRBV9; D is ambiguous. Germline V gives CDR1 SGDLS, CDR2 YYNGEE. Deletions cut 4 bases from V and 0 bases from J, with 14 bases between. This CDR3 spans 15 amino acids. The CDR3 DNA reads TGTGCCAGCAGCCCCCGGAACAGTTACTCCTACGAGCAGTACTTC. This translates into CASSPRNSYSYEQYF.

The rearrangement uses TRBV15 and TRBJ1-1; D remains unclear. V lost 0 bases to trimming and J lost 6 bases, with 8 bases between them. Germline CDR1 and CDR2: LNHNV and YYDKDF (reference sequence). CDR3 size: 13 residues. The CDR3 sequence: CATSRDTSPEAFF. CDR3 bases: TGTGCCACCAGCAGAGATACGAGCCCTGAAGCTTTCTTT.

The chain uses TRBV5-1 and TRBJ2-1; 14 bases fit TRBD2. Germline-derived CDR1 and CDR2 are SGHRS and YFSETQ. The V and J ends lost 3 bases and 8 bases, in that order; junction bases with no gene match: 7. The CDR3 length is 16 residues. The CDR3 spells CASSSAGTSGSYEQFF. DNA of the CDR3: TGCGCCAGCAGCTCTGCCGGGACTAGCGGGAGTTATGAGCAGTTCTTC.

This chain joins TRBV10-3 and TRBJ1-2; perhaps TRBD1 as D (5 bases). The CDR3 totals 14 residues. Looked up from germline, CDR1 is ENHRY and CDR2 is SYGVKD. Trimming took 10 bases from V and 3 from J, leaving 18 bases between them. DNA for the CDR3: TGTGCCACCGACTCAGGGCCCCCCGACTATGGCTACACCTTC. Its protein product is CATDSGPPDYGYTF.

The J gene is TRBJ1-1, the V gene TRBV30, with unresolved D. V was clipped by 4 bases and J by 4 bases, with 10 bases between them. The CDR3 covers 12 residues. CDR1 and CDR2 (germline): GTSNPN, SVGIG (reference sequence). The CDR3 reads CAWKEGSTEAFF. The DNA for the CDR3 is TGTGCCTGGAAGGAGGGAAGCACTGAAGCTTTCTTT.

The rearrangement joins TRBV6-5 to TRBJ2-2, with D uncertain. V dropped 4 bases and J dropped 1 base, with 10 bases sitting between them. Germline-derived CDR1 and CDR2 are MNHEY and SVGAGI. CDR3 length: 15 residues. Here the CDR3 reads CASSLWAGNTGELFF. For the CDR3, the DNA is TGTGCCAGCAGTTTATGGGCTGGGAACACCGGGGAGCTGTTTTTT.

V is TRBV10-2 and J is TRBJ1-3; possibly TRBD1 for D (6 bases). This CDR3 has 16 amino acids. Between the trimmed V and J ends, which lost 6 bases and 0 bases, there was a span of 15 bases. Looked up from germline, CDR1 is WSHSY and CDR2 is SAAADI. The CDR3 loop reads CASRDTSRGSGNTIYF. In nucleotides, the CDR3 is TGCGCCAGCAGGGACACGAGCAGGGGCTCTGGAAACACCATATATTTT.

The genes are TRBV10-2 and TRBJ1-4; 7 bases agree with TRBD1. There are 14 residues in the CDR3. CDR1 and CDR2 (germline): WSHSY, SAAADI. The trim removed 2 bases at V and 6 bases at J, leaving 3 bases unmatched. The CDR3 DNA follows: TGCGCCAGCAGTGAGGACAGGGTGGATGAAAAACTGTTTTTT. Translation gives CASSEDRVDEKLFF.

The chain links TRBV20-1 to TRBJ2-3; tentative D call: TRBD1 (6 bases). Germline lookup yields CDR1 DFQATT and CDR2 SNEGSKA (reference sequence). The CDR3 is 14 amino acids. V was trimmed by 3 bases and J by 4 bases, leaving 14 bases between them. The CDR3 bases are TGCAGTGCTAGTTTGGTGAAGGGGGCAGATACGCAGTATTTT. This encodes CSASLVKGADTQYF.

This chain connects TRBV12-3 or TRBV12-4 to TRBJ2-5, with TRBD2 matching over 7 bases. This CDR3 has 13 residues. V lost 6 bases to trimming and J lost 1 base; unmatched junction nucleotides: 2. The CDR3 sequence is CASSLAAQETQYF. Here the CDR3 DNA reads TGTGCCAGCAGCCTAGCGGCCCAAGAGACCCAGTACTTC.

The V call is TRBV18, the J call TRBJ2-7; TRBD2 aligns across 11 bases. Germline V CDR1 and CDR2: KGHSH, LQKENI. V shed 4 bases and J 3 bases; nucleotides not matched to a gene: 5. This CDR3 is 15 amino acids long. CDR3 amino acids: CASSQLAGDFYEQYF. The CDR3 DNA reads TGTGCCAGCTCACAACTAGCGGGAGATTTCTACGAGCAGTACTTC.

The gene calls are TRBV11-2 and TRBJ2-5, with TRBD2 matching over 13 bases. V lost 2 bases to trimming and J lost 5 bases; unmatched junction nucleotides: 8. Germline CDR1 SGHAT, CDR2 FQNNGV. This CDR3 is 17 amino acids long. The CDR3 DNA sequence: TGTGCCAGCAGCTTAACCCTTACTAGCGGGAGGGCCGAGACCCAGTACTTC. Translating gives CASSLTLTSGRAETQYF.

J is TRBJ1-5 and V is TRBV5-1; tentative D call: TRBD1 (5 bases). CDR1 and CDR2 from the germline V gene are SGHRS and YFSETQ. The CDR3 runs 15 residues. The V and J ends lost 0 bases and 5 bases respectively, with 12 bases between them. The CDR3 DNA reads TGCGCCAGCAGCTTGGCCGGGCAGGGTCATCAGCCCCAGCATTTT. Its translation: CASSLAGQGHQPQHF.

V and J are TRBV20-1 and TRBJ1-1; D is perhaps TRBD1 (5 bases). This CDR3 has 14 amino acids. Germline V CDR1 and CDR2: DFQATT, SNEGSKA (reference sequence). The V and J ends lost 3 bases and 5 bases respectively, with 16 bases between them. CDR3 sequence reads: CSASGGGAGTEAFF. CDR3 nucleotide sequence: TGCAGTGCTAGTGGGGGGGGTGCGGGAACTGAAGCTTTCTTT.

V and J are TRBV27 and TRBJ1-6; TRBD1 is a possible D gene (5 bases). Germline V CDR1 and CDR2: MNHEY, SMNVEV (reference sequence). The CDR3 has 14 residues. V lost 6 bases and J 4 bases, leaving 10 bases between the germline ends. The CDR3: CASSLTAYNSPLHF. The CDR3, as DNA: TGTGCCAGCAGCCTGACAGCTTATAATTCACCCCTCCACTTT.

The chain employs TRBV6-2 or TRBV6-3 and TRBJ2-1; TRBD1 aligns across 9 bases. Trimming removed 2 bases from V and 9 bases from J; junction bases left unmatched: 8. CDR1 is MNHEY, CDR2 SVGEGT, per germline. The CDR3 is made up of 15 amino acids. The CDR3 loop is CASSYRPYRGLEQFF. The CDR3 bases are TGTGCCAGCAGTTACCGCCCCTACAGGGGGCTTGAGCAGTTCTTC.

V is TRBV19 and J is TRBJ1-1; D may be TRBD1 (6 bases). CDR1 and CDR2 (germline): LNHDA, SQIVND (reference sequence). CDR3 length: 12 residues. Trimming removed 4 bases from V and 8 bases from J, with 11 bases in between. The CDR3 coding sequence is TGTGCCAGTAGTACAACAGGGAGAGAAGCTTTCTTT. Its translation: CASSTTGREAFF.

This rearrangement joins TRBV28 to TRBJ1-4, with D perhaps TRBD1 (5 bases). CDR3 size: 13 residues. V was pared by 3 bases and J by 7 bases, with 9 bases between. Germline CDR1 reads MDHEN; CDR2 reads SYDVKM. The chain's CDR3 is CASSLGRAEKLFF. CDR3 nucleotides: TGTGCCAGCAGTTTGGGCAGGGCTGAAAAACTGTTTTTT.

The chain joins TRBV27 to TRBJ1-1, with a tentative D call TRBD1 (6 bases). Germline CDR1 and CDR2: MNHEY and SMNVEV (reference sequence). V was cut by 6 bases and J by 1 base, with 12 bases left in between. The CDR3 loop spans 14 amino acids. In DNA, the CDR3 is TGTGCCAGCAGCCCAACAGGGAAGAACACTGAAGCTTTCTTT. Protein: CASSPTGKNTEAFF.

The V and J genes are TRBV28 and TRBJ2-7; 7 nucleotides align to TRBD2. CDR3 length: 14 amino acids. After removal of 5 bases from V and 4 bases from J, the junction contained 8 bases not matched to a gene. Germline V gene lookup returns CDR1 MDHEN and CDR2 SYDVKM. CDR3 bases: TGTGCCAGCAGTCTCCGGGGAGGGTGGTACGAGCAGTACTTC. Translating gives CASSLRGGWYEQYF.

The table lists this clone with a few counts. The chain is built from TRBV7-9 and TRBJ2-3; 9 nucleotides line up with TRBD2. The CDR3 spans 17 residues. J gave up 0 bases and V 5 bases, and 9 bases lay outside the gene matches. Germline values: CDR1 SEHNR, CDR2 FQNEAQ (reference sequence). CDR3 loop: CASSPRGGLASTDTQYF. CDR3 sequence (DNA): TGTGCCAGCAGCCCCCGGGGAGGACTAGCGAGCACAGATACGCAGTATTTT.

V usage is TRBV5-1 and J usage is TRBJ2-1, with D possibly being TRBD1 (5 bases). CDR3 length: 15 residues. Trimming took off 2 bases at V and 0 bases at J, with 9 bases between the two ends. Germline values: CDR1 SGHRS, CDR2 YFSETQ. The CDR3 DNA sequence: TGCGCCAGCAGCTTAGGGGATAGCTCCTACAATGAGCAGTTCTTC. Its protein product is CASSLGDSSYNEQFF.